This T cell receptor (beta chain) was found in a study of regulatory T cells in long-lasting Graves disease. For TCR beta, libraries came from iRepertoire HTBI primers and Arm-PCR of CDR3 regions. MiXCR, run by TCRdb on the multiplex PCR reads, gives a single entry per CDR3 protein. The sample carries 350,000 to 500,000 distinct CDR3 sequences, around 15% recorded once. Indicated time point: newly diagnosed GD, antithyroid drugs for less than 3 months. PBMC-extracted RNA yielded the TCR library. Graves' disease was diagnosed by American Thyroid Association guidelines. The J segment lost 0 bases and the V segment lost 5 bases, leaving 11 bases of the junction unmatched. Germline lookup yields CDR1 KGHSH and CDR2 LQKENI. This CDR3 has 19 amino acids. The same sample was also studied in work on T cells in Graves' hyperthyroidism and ophthalmopathy. As that report states: The TCR CDR3 first-round RT-PCR relied on the HTBI primer set.

This chain uses TRBV18 with TRBJ2-7; 15 nucleotides match TRBD2. The specimen comprised peripheral blood mononuclear cells (PBMCs), sampled at new diagnosis, from a patient treated with antithyroid drugs. The sequence came from a woman aged 50 to 60 with Graves disease. CDR3: CASSLNGLAGGLDSYEQYF. The CDR3 DNA is TGTGCCAGCTCATTAAACGGACTAGCGGGAGGGCTTGACTCCTACGAGCAGTACTTC.